A selection of T cell receptor beta chains follows, all from one sample in a study of metastatic and nonmetastatic thyroid tumors. TCRdb called clones again from the PCR reads with MiXCR. The sample lists 35,000 to 45,000 clones, over 10% occurring once. The sequenced material came from blood. The receptor set was obtained from a male donor with papillary thyroid cancer or a benign thyroid nodule (not recorded which). Some clones in this sample may be carry-over from other donors' samples. The CDR3 runs from the conserved cysteine through the conserved F or W. Fields, in order: D gene, J gene, clone size, V gene, CDR3 protein, CDR3 DNA. D genes are given only for firm matches. Size tells how often a clone was seen (once, few, many) or the class of an expanded clone, and some rows leave it out.

TRBD1	TRBJ1-2	many	TRBV6-2/TRBV6-3	CASSYATGGRGYTF	TGTGCCAGCAGTTACGCAACAGGGGGTCGGGGCTACACCTTC
TRBD2	TRBJ2-7	.	TRBV3-1	CANSPRTSGKLEQYF	TGTGCCAACAGCCCACGGACTAGCGGGAAGCTCGAGCAGTACTTC
TRBD1	TRBJ2-5	many	TRBV12-3/TRBV12-4	CASSLSAGGWETQYF	TGTGCCAGCAGTTTATCGGCAGGGGGCTGGGAGACCCAGTACTTC
.	TRBJ1-3	.	TRBV20-1	CSADPGTAGNTIYF	TGCAGTGCTGATCCCGGGACCGCCGGAAACACCATATATTTT
TRBD1	TRBJ2-1	many	TRBV4-1	CASSQDPGQRSDEQFF	TGCGCCAGCAGCCAAGACCCGGGACAGAGGTCGGATGAGCAGTTCTTC
.	TRBJ1-2	many	TRBV9	CASSVEWGYGYTF	TGTGCCAGCAGCGTAGAATGGGGGTATGGCTACACCTTC
.	TRBJ2-7	many	TRBV9	CASSVGSSAIYEQYF	TGTGCCAGCAGCGTTGGGTCTAGCGCAATCTACGAGCAGTACTTC
.	TRBJ2-2	many	TRBV5-6	CASSTPGLLTGELFF	TGTGCCAGCAGCACCCCGGGACTTCTCACCGGGGAGCTGTTTTTT
TRBD1	TRBJ2-7	.	TRBV6-2/TRBV6-3	CASSYRQGASTYEQYF	TGTGCCAGCAGTTACCGTCAGGGGGCCTCAACCTACGAGCAGTACTTC
TRBD2	TRBJ2-3	many	TRBV11-1	CASSRGLAGRADTQYF	TGTGCCAGCAGCCGAGGACTAGCGGGAAGGGCAGATACGCAGTATTTT
TRBD1	TRBJ2-7	medium-sized	TRBV6-2/TRBV6-3	CASIPDRGGYEQYF	TGTGCCAGCATTCCCGACAGGGGGGGCTACGAGCAGTACTTC
.	TRBJ2-7	many	TRBV11-2	CASTPPPGERAYEQYF	TGTGCCAGCACCCCCCCACCGGGGGAAAGGGCCTACGAGCAGTACTTC
.	TRBJ2-7	many	TRBV28	CASSLAREQYF	TGTGCCAGCAGTTTGGCCCGGGAGCAGTACTTC
.	TRBJ2-3	many	TRBV4-3	CASSQDQVPDTQYF	TGCGCCAGCAGCCAAGATCAAGTCCCAGATACGCAGTATTTT
.	TRBJ1-1	many	TRBV29-1	CSVVYGPRSITEAFF	TGCAGCGTTGTGTACGGGCCCAGAAGCATCACTGAAGCTTTCTTT
.	TRBJ2-1	many	TRBV4-1	CASSQLPAPGPNEQFF	TGCGCCAGCAGCCAACTCCCAGCTCCGGGGCCCAATGAGCAGTTCTTC
.	TRBJ2-7	many	TRBV19	CASSIAAGAPYEQYF	TGTGCCAGTAGTATAGCAGCAGGGGCCCCTTACGAGCAGTACTTC
TRBD2	TRBJ2-2	many	TRBV4-2	CASSGQLASDTGELFF	TGTGCCAGCAGCGGGCAACTAGCGTCGGACACCGGGGAGCTGTTTTTT
.	TRBJ2-5	many	TRBV12-3/TRBV12-4	CASSLGTAQETQYF	TGTGCCAGCAGTTTAGGGACAGCCCAAGAGACCCAGTACTTC
TRBD2	TRBJ2-7	medium-sized	TRBV28	CASSWAGGHEQYF	TGTGCCAGCAGTTGGGCGGGAGGGCACGAGCAGTACTTC
.	TRBJ2-7	many	TRBV11-2	CASSGGPSYEQYF	TGTGCCAGCAGCGGGGGACCCTCCTACGAGCAGTACTTC
.	TRBJ2-2	many	TRBV11-2	CASSPQGTGELFF	TGTGCCAGCAGCCCACAGGGAACCGGGGAGCTGTTTTTT
TRBD1	TRBJ1-5	.	TRBV6-2/TRBV6-3	CASSSLPGQWFNQPQHF	TGTGCCAGCAGTTCTTTACCGGGACAGTGGTTCAATCAACCCCAGCATTTT
TRBD2	TRBJ2-7	few	TRBV28	CASSPLADFSYEQYF	TGTGCCAGCAGTCCACTAGCGGACTTCTCCTACGAGCAGTACTTC
TRBD1	TRBJ1-1	.	TRBV2	CASSAGGAGGWGTEAFF	TGTGCCAGCAGTGCGGGTGGGGCAGGGGGCTGGGGCACTGAAGCTTTCTTT
.	TRBJ2-4	many	TRBV12-3/TRBV12-4	CASSPGTYVAKNIQYF	TGTGCCAGCAGTCCTGGGACTTATGTAGCCAAAAACATTCAGTACTTC
.	TRBJ1-5	.	TRBV2	CASSAPSKTQHF	TGTGCCAGCAGCGCCCCCAGTAAGACCCAGCATTTT
.	TRBJ2-3	.	TRBV6-2/TRBV6-3	CASRDHSTDTQYF	TGTGCCAGCAGGGACCATAGCACAGATACGCAGTATTTT
TRBD2	TRBJ2-1	many	TRBV11-2	CASSPRGAGGPHEQFF	TGTGCCAGCAGCCCCCGGGGAGCGGGAGGGCCCCATGAGCAGTTCTTC
TRBD1	TRBJ1-1	many	TRBV7-6	CASSLDRGEAFF	TGTGCCAGCAGCTTGGACAGGGGCGAAGCTTTCTTT
.	TRBJ2-3	many	TRBV5-1	CASSFGGRADTQYF	TGCGCCAGCAGCTTCGGCGGGCGCGCAGATACGCAGTATTTT
.	TRBJ2-7	many	TRBV30	CAWSPRGAYYEQYF	TGTGCCTGGAGTCCCAGGGGGGCCTACTACGAGCAGTACTTC
TRBD2	TRBJ2-7	medium-sized	TRBV6-2/TRBV6-3	CASSYGLAGSYEQYF	TGTGCCAGCAGTTACGGACTAGCGGGCTCCTACGAGCAGTACTTC
TRBD1	TRBJ2-5	.	TRBV18	CASSPDRVQETQYF	TGTGCCAGCTCCCCCGACAGGGTCCAAGAGACCCAGTACTTC
TRBD1	TRBJ2-7	many	TRBV5-1	CASSLAGTALYEQYF	TGCGCCAGCAGCTTGGCCGGGACAGCGCTTTACGAGCAGTACTTC
.	TRBJ1-3	many	TRBV3-1	CASSQNFVSGNTIYF	TGTGCCAGCAGCCAAAATTTCGTCTCTGGAAACACCATATATTTT
TRBD1	TRBJ2-5	many	TRBV7-3	CASSLGTGGKETQYF	TGTGCCAGCAGCTTAGGGACAGGGGGGAAAGAGACCCAGTACTTC
.	TRBJ1-2	.	TRBV27	CASSLRVQGNYGYTF	TGTGCCAGCAGTTTAAGGGTACAGGGTAACTATGGCTACACCTTC
TRBD2	TRBJ2-7	many	TRBV7-2	CASSLGWLGGAYEQYF	TGTGCCAGCAGCTTAGGTTGGTTGGGGGGGGCCTACGAGCAGTACTTC
TRBD1	TRBJ1-4	few	TRBV28	CASSSGQSHEKLFF	TGTGCCAGCAGTTCGGGACAGTCGCATGAAAAACTGTTCTTC
.	TRBJ2-1	many	TRBV6-2/TRBV6-3	CASSKSGNSYNEQFF	TGTGCCAGCAGTAAAAGCGGCAACTCCTACAATGAGCAGTTCTTC
.	TRBJ2-2	many	TRBV7-7	CASRPGLNTGELFF	TGTGCTAGCAGACCGGGACTCAACACCGGGGAGCTGTTTTTT
.	TRBJ1-2	few	TRBV6-1	CASWGGGYTF	TGTGCCAGCTGGGGGGGTGGCTACACCTTC
TRBD1	TRBJ2-7	.	TRBV30	CAWSSRTGTGDQTGYEQYF	TGTGCCTGGAGTTCAAGGACCGGGACAGGGGATCAGACCGGCTACGAGCAGTACTTC
TRBD1	TRBJ1-4	many	TRBV18	CASSPPGTGAPKLFF	TGTGCCAGCTCACCACCCGGGACAGGGGCCCCGAAACTGTTTTTT
.	TRBJ1-4	many	TRBV7-2	CASSLRGAGSNEKLFF	TGTGCCAGCAGCTTACGGGGGGCGGGGTCTAATGAAAAACTGTTTTTT
TRBD1	TRBJ2-2	once	TRBV5-5	CASSSGQGATGELFF	TGTGCCAGCAGCTCAGGACAGGGGGCCACCGGGGAGCTGTTTTTT
.	TRBJ2-2	many	TRBV10-1	CASRGRDHTGELFF	TGCGCCAGCAGGGGCAGGGACCATACCGGGGAGCTGTTTTTT
.	TRBJ2-7	medium-sized	TRBV28	CASSYDREAYEQYF	TGTGCCAGCAGTTACGACAGGGAGGCCTACGAGCAGTACTTC